A selection of T cell receptor beta chains follows, all from one sample in a study of CD8 T cells in Susac syndrome. TCRdb analysed the immunoSEQ multiplex PCR reads with MiXCR anew, one entry per CDR3 protein. Of about 150,000 distinct CDR3 sequences listed, approximately 96% are singletons. Specimen: CD4+ T cells from PBMCs. Source of these receptors: a human donor with Susac syndrome. The CDR3 runs from the conserved cysteine through the conserved F or W. Each record gives: CDR3 DNA, CDR3 protein, D gene, J gene, V gene, clone size. The D gene is left open where the match is weak. Some rows mark clone size as missing; the rest say once, few, many or name a class of expanded clone.

CDR3nt: TGCAGCGTTGAAGAAGGAGGTATCAACACTGAAGCTTTCTTT
CDR3aa: CSVEEGGINTEAFF
d_gene: NA
j_gene: TRBJ1-1
v_gene: TRBV29-1
abundance: NA

CDR3nt: TGTGCCAGCAGCCAAGGGACAGGGGGCCTCAATGAGCAGTTCTTC
CDR3aa: CASSQGTGGLNEQFF
d_gene: TRBD1
j_gene: TRBJ2-1
v_gene: TRBV3-1
abundance: NA

CDR3nt: TGCGCCAGCAGTCAATCGCCCTTCGGGGGACAGGGGGTAAAGAACACTGAAGCTTTCTTT
CDR3aa: CASSQSPFGGQGVKNTEAFF
d_gene: TRBD1
j_gene: TRBJ1-1
v_gene: TRBV23-1
abundance: once

CDR3nt: TGTGCCAGCAGCTCATTACTAGCGGGGAATTCCTACGAGCAGTACTTC
CDR3aa: CASSSLLAGNSYEQYF
d_gene: TRBD2
j_gene: TRBJ2-7
v_gene: TRBV3-1
abundance: NA

CDR3nt: TGTGCCAGCAGTGAGGGGGCCTTGGACGAGCAGTACTTC
CDR3aa: CASSEGALDEQYF
d_gene: NA
j_gene: TRBJ2-7
v_gene: TRBV25-1
abundance: NA

CDR3nt: TGCAGTGCTAGCGGGACAGCCCTTGGGCCCCAGCATTTT
CDR3aa: CSASGTALGPQHF
d_gene: TRBD1
j_gene: TRBJ1-5
v_gene: TRBV20-1
abundance: NA

CDR3nt: TGTGCCAGCGCCCCGGGACAGGGGAATGGGGAGCTGTTTTTT
CDR3aa: CASAPGQGNGELFF
d_gene: TRBD1
j_gene: TRBJ2-2
v_gene: TRBV11-1
abundance: NA

CDR3nt: TGCGCCAGCAGCTTAGGGACCTGGACAGGGGGAAACATTCAGTACTTC
CDR3aa: CASSLGTWTGGNIQYF
d_gene: TRBD1
j_gene: TRBJ2-4
v_gene: TRBV5-1
abundance: once

CDR3nt: TGTGCCACCAGTGACCCTGGACAGGGCGATGAGCAGTTCTTC
CDR3aa: CATSDPGQGDEQFF
d_gene: TRBD1
j_gene: TRBJ2-1
v_gene: TRBV24-1
abundance: NA

CDR3nt: TGTGCCAGCAGCACCCAGACTAGCGGGGCCGAGCAGTTCTTC
CDR3aa: CASSTQTSGAEQFF
d_gene: NA
j_gene: TRBJ2-1
v_gene: TRBV21-1
abundance: NA

CDR3nt: TGTGCCAGCAGCTTAAAGGGGGATTCACCCCTCCACTTT
CDR3aa: CASSLKGDSPLHF
d_gene: NA
j_gene: TRBJ1-6
v_gene: TRBV7-3
abundance: once

CDR3nt: TGCAGTGCTCGCCCCGGGGGGTCGTACCAAGAGACCCAGTACTTC
CDR3aa: CSARPGGSYQETQYF
d_gene: TRBD2
j_gene: TRBJ2-5
v_gene: TRBV20-1
abundance: NA

CDR3nt: TGCGCCAGCAGCTTGGCAACAGCTTCTCTGGGGGCCAACGTCCTGACTTTC
CDR3aa: CASSLATASLGANVLTF
d_gene: NA
j_gene: TRBJ2-6
v_gene: TRBV5-1
abundance: NA

CDR3nt: TGTGCCAGCGGGTTCCCTTACGAGCAGTACTTC
CDR3aa: CASGFPYEQYF
d_gene: NA
j_gene: TRBJ2-7
v_gene: TRBV2
abundance: NA

CDR3nt: TGTGCCAGCAGCGTCACAGGGGGCGCGATTGGTGAGCAGTTCTTC
CDR3aa: CASSVTGGAIGEQFF
d_gene: TRBD1
j_gene: TRBJ2-1
v_gene: TRBV9
abundance: NA

CDR3nt: TGTGCCAGCAGCCAAGTAACTACGGCTGAAGCTTTCTTT
CDR3aa: CASSQVTTAEAFF
d_gene: NA
j_gene: TRBJ1-1
v_gene: TRBV3-1
abundance: once

CDR3nt: TGCAGCGTTGAGAGGATCACAGATACGCAGTATTTT
CDR3aa: CSVERITDTQYF
d_gene: NA
j_gene: TRBJ2-3
v_gene: TRBV29-1
abundance: NA

CDR3nt: TGTGCCAGCAGTCGGACGGCCAGCTCCTATAATTCACCCCTCCACTTT
CDR3aa: CASSRTASSYNSPLHF
d_gene: NA
j_gene: TRBJ1-6
v_gene: TRBV12-3/TRBV12-4
abundance: NA

CDR3nt: TGCAGTGCTAGAGATGCGGCCCGAAGGCAAGAGACCCAGTACTTC
CDR3aa: CSARDAARRQETQYF
d_gene: NA
j_gene: TRBJ2-5
v_gene: TRBV20-1
abundance: NA

CDR3nt: TGTGCCAGCAGCCCGACTAGCGGGGGGCACAATGAGCAGTTCTTC
CDR3aa: CASSPTSGGHNEQFF
d_gene: TRBD2
j_gene: TRBJ2-1
v_gene: TRBV3-1
abundance: once

CDR3nt: TGTGCCAGCAGCCAAGGAAAAGGTCAGCCCCAGCATTTT
CDR3aa: CASSQGKGQPQHF
d_gene: NA
j_gene: TRBJ1-5
v_gene: TRBV3-1
abundance: NA

CDR3nt: TGTGCCAGCAGTGAGGGCCAAAACTCCTACAATGAGCAGTTCTTC
CDR3aa: CASSEGQNSYNEQFF
d_gene: NA
j_gene: TRBJ2-1
v_gene: TRBV6-1
abundance: NA

CDR3nt: TGTGCCAGCAGTTTAGAAAGGGCTGGCGGGGAGTTCTTC
CDR3aa: CASSLERAGGEFF
d_gene: NA
j_gene: TRBJ2-1
v_gene: TRBV28
abundance: once

CDR3nt: TGCAGTGCTCGTACTAGCGGTGCCTACAATGAGCAGTTCTTC
CDR3aa: CSARTSGAYNEQFF
d_gene: TRBD2
j_gene: TRBJ2-1
v_gene: TRBV20-1
abundance: NA

CDR3nt: TGTGCCAGCAGCGTTTCGACGAGCCACTCTAATCAGCCCCAGCATTTT
CDR3aa: CASSVSTSHSNQPQHF
d_gene: NA
j_gene: TRBJ1-5
v_gene: TRBV28
abundance: NA

CDR3nt: TGCAGTGCTAGAGATTGGGGGCAGGGGGATGGCTACACCTTC
CDR3aa: CSARDWGQGDGYTF
d_gene: TRBD1
j_gene: TRBJ1-2
v_gene: TRBV20-1
abundance: NA

CDR3nt: TGTGCTAGTGGTTTACTCGGGGGCACAGATACGCAGTATTTT
CDR3aa: CASGLLGGTDTQYF
d_gene: NA
j_gene: TRBJ2-3
v_gene: TRBV12-5
abundance: NA

CDR3nt: TGCGCCAGCAGCCAAGTGGTCTCTACTAGCACAGATACGCAGTATTTT
CDR3aa: CASSQVVSTSTDTQYF
d_gene: NA
j_gene: TRBJ2-3
v_gene: TRBV4-1
abundance: NA

CDR3nt: TGTGCCATCAGTGAAGGGGAGGCCGGGGAGCTGTTTTTT
CDR3aa: CAISEGEAGELFF
d_gene: NA
j_gene: TRBJ2-2
v_gene: TRBV10-3
abundance: NA

CDR3nt: TGCAGCGTTCAACCGGGACTGAACAATGAGCAGTTCTTC
CDR3aa: CSVQPGLNNEQFF
d_gene: NA
j_gene: TRBJ2-1
v_gene: TRBV29-1
abundance: NA

CDR3nt: TGCAGCGTTGGTTCCCCTAGCGGGAGGAGCTCCTACGAGCAGTACTTC
CDR3aa: CSVGSPSGRSSYEQYF
d_gene: TRBD2
j_gene: TRBJ2-7
v_gene: TRBV29-1
abundance: NA

CDR3nt: TGTGCCAGCAGTTACTCGTTCAGACACGAATATAGCAATCAGCCCCAGCATTTT
CDR3aa: CASSYSFRHEYSNQPQHF
d_gene: NA
j_gene: TRBJ1-5
v_gene: TRBV6-5
abundance: NA

CDR3nt: TGTGCCAGCAGTCCCCAGGGACTAGCGGGAGCAGATACGCAGTATTTT
CDR3aa: CASSPQGLAGADTQYF
d_gene: TRBD2
j_gene: TRBJ2-3
v_gene: TRBV28
abundance: once

CDR3nt: TGTGCCAGCAGCCCCCGGTCGAGCTCCACTGGCTACACCTTC
CDR3aa: CASSPRSSSTGYTF
d_gene: NA
j_gene: TRBJ1-2
v_gene: TRBV21-1
abundance: NA

CDR3nt: TGTGCCAGTAAGGAGGCAGCGCCGTACTTC
CDR3aa: CASKEAAPYF
d_gene: NA
j_gene: TRBJ2-7
v_gene: TRBV2
abundance: NA

CDR3nt: TGCAGCGTCGGGGGGTTGTGGACTGAAGCTTTCTTT
CDR3aa: CSVGGLWTEAFF
d_gene: NA
j_gene: TRBJ1-1
v_gene: TRBV29-1
abundance: NA

CDR3nt: TGTGCCAGCAGCGTATCTTTCATAGGCTCAGATACGCAGTATTTT
CDR3aa: CASSVSFIGSDTQYF
d_gene: NA
j_gene: TRBJ2-3
v_gene: TRBV9
abundance: NA

CDR3nt: TGTGCCAGCAGTGGGGTAGGAACTGAAGCTTTCTTT
CDR3aa: CASSGVGTEAFF
d_gene: NA
j_gene: TRBJ1-1
v_gene: TRBV25-1
abundance: NA

CDR3nt: TGTGCAAGTCGCTTATGGGCGGGCTATAGCAATCAGCCCCAGCATTTT
CDR3aa: CASRLWAGYSNQPQHF
d_gene: NA
j_gene: TRBJ1-5
v_gene: TRBV12-2
abundance: NA

CDR3nt: TGTGCCAGCAGCCCGAGGACAGGGGGAACAGATACGCAGTATTTT
CDR3aa: CASSPRTGGTDTQYF
d_gene: TRBD1
j_gene: TRBJ2-3
v_gene: TRBV11-2
abundance: NA

CDR3nt: TGTGCCAGCAGTGGAATGACAGGGGGCTTAATAGGGGAGACCCAGTACTTC
CDR3aa: CASSGMTGGLIGETQYF
d_gene: TRBD1
j_gene: TRBJ2-5
v_gene: TRBV2
abundance: NA

CDR3nt: TGTGCCAGCAGCCAAGTAACTTTCACCCAGTACTTC
CDR3aa: CASSQVTFTQYF
d_gene: NA
j_gene: TRBJ2-5
v_gene: TRBV3-1
abundance: NA

CDR3nt: TGTGCCAGCAGCGTAGATAGGGGGAGCTCCTACAATGAGCAGTTCTTC
CDR3aa: CASSVDRGSSYNEQFF
d_gene: NA
j_gene: TRBJ2-1
v_gene: TRBV9
abundance: NA